These T cell receptor beta chains were read from a single sample in a study of vaccination and CD4 T cells after COVID-19. One entry per CDR3 protein results from TCRdb running MiXCR on the PCR reads. The sample lists approximately 23,000 distinct CDR3 sequences, more than 30% seen once, with about 27% in the top ten. Which antigens these TCRs recognize remains unknown. Sequenced here: CD4+ T cells from blood, cultured in vitro, sampled about 7 months after SARS-CoV-2 vaccination. These receptors were obtained from a human donor who had recovered from COVID-19. CDR3s include the opening cysteine and the closing phenylalanine or tryptophan. The order of the fields is D gene, V gene, CDR3 length, clone size, J gene, CDR3 DNA, CDR3 protein. A D gene is named only where the DNA matches it firmly. Clone size is given for some rows only: seen once, a few or many times, or a class if the clone is expanded.

NA	TRBV7-2	15	NA	TRBJ2-7	TGTGCCAGCAGCTTGGGGGGGGCCGCCCCCTACGAGCAGTACTTC	CASSLGGAAPYEQYF
NA	TRBV19	16	NA	TRBJ1-5	TGTGCCAGTAGTATCCCTAGTGGCAGATTCCATCAGCCCCAGCATTTT	CASSIPSGRFHQPQHF
NA	TRBV20-1	13	NA	TRBJ2-3	TGCAGTGCTAGGCACGGGGAACCCGGTACGCAGTATTTT	CSARHGEPGTQYF
NA	TRBV19	18	NA	TRBJ2-6	TGTGCCAGTAGTGACCCCTGGCAGGAAACCTCTGGGGCCAACGTCCTGACTTTC	CASSDPWQETSGANVLTF
NA	TRBV7-4	17	NA	TRBJ2-7	TGTGCCAGCAGCTTATTCTTCAGGGGTCGAGGGGCCTACGAGCAGTACTTC	CASSLFFRGRGAYEQYF
TRBD1	TRBV7-3	14	NA	TRBJ2-3	TGTGCCAGCAGCCCGGGACAGGGGCCAGATACGCAGTATTTT	CASSPGQGPDTQYF
TRBD2	TRBV6-1	16	few	TRBJ2-1	TGTGCCAGCAGCCTCTTCGGGAGGCCTACCTATAATGAGCAGTTCTTC	CASSLFGRPTYNEQFF
NA	TRBV7-2	16	few	TRBJ2-5	TGTGCCAGCAGCTTAGGTTTGAACAGGGACCAAGAGACCCAGTACTTC	CASSLGLNRDQETQYF
NA	TRBV15	13	NA	TRBJ2-3	TGTGCCACCAGCGGGACGGATACAGATACGCAGTATTTT	CATSGTDTDTQYF
NA	TRBV7-2	15	NA	TRBJ2-2	TGTGCCAGCAGCTTAGTGGGAGGTACCACCGGGGAGCTGTTTTTT	CASSLVGGTTGELFF
TRBD1	TRBV20-1	12	NA	TRBJ1-6	TGCAGTGCTGGACAGGGTAATTCACCCCTCCACTTT	CSAGQGNSPLHF
NA	TRBV19	13	NA	TRBJ1-6	TGTGCCAGTAGTATAGGCCCCCGACAGCCCGTCCACTTT	CASSIGPRQPVHF
TRBD1	TRBV27	14	NA	TRBJ2-5	TGTGCCAGCAGTTCCGGGACAGTTCAAGAGACCCAGTACTTC	CASSSGTVQETQYF
TRBD2	TRBV20-1	15	few	TRBJ2-3	TGCAGTGCTAGAGATAGACTAGCTGGGGCAGATACGCAGTATTTT	CSARDRLAGADTQYF
NA	TRBV19	13	few	TRBJ1-6	TGTGCCAGTAGTATAGTTCCGGATTCACCCCTCCACTTT	CASSIVPDSPLHF
NA	TRBV6-5	12	few	TRBJ1-1	TGTGCCAGCAGTTACAGGGGGGCTGAAGCTTTCTTT	CASSYRGAEAFF
TRBD1	TRBV7-8	14	few	TRBJ1-2	TGTGCCAGCAGCTTCTTACAGGGGGGCTATGGCTACACCTTC	CASSFLQGGYGYTF
NA	TRBV27	15	NA	TRBJ2-2	TGTGCCAGCAAGAGACGCGGGTCGGGGACCGGGGAGCTGTTTTTT	CASKRRGSGTGELFF
TRBD2	TRBV20-1	14	few	TRBJ2-7	TGCAGTGCCCTTCGGACTAGCGGGGACTACGAGCAGTACTTC	CSALRTSGDYEQYF
NA	TRBV7-3	15	few	TRBJ1-1	TGTGCCAGCAGGAAGGGGTTTGGCCGCTCAGATGAAGCTTTCTTT	CASRKGFGRSDEAFF
NA	TRBV2	11	few	TRBJ1-2	TGTGCCAGCAGTTCCGGTTTCGGCTACACCTTC	CASSSGFGYTF
NA	TRBV9	14	NA	TRBJ1-6	TGTGCCAGCAGCGTAGAGGCAGGGAATTCACCCCTCCACTTT	CASSVEAGNSPLHF
NA	TRBV5-4	14	NA	TRBJ1-6	TGTGCCAGCAGCCCATCCTCCTATAATTCACCCCTCCACTTT	CASSPSSYNSPLHF
NA	TRBV6-1	15	NA	TRBJ1-1	TGTGCCAGCAGCCCAGGCGGGGGCAGGACGACTGAAGCTTTCTTT	CASSPGGGRTTEAFF
TRBD2	TRBV28	18	NA	TRBJ2-7	TGTGCCAGCATCTCAACGGGACTAGCGGGCCGAAGCTCCTACGAGCAGTACTTC	CASISTGLAGRSSYEQYF
NA	TRBV5-4	12	NA	TRBJ2-7	TGTGCCAGCAGCCTCAGGGGCTACGAGCAGTACTTC	CASSLRGYEQYF
TRBD1	TRBV5-1	15	NA	TRBJ2-7	TGCGCCAGCAGCACCGGGACAGGGGGCTTCAACGAGCAGTACTTC	CASSTGTGGFNEQYF
NA	TRBV7-3	17	few	TRBJ2-1	TGTGCCAGCAGCTTCCGGCCGGGCGCAGCTACGGAGGATGAGCAGTTCTTC	CASSFRPGAATEDEQFF
TRBD2	TRBV15	15	NA	TRBJ2-3	TGTGCCACCAGCATCGGGACTAGCGGCACAGATACGCAGTATTTT	CATSIGTSGTDTQYF
TRBD2	TRBV4-3	18	NA	TRBJ2-6	TGCGCCAGCAGCCAAGCGACTAGCGGGATGTCTGGGGCCAACGTCCTGACTTTC	CASSQATSGMSGANVLTF
NA	TRBV15	13	medium-sized	TRBJ1-4	TGTGCCACCAGCAGAGATACAAGGAGCACCTATCATTTT	CATSRDTRSTYHF
TRBD2	TRBV20-1	13	once	TRBJ2-1	TGCAGTGCTCACCGGGACTACAACAATGAGCAGTTCTTC	CSAHRDYNNEQFF
NA	TRBV7-6	15	few	TRBJ1-6	TGTGCCAGCAGCTTAGGGGCAGGGGAAAATTCACCCCTCCACTTT	CASSLGAGENSPLHF
NA	TRBV24-1	13	medium-sized	TRBJ1-1	TGTGCCACCTCACATCAGGCGAACACTGAAGCTTTCTTT	CATSHQANTEAFF
TRBD2	TRBV5-4	16	few	TRBJ2-1	TGTGCCAGCGGTAACGCTAGCGGGCGCTCCTACAATGAGCAGTTCTTC	CASGNASGRSYNEQFF
NA	TRBV5-8	12	NA	TRBJ1-2	TGTGCCAGCAGTGTGACAGATTATGGCTACACCTTC	CASSVTDYGYTF
TRBD2	TRBV7-3	13	few	TRBJ2-5	TGTGCCAGCAGTTCCCTCGGGGGGGAGACCCAGTACTTC	CASSSLGGETQYF
NA	TRBV11-1	15	few	TRBJ2-3	TGTGCCAGCAGCTTACCCGAGTTGGGGGCGGATACGCAGTATTTT	CASSLPELGADTQYF
TRBD1	TRBV20-1	15	few	TRBJ1-5	TGCAGTGCTGCTTCCGGGACAGGACGGAGTCAGCCCCAGCATTTT	CSAASGTGRSQPQHF
TRBD1	TRBV7-2	15	few	TRBJ1-2	TGTGCCAGCAGCTTAACAGGGGGCGCTAACTATGGCTACACCTTC	CASSLTGGANYGYTF
NA	TRBV7-3	15	NA	TRBJ2-1	TGTGCCAGCAGCCTGTTCGGGGGCTCCTACAATGAGCAGTTCTTC	CASSLFGGSYNEQFF
TRBD1	TRBV20-1	12	NA	TRBJ2-5	TGCAGTGCCACAGGGGGTCAAGAGACCCAGTACTTC	CSATGGQETQYF
NA	TRBV5-4	12	NA	TRBJ1-2	TGTGCCAGCAGCCCGGAGCGGGTAGGCTACACCTTC	CASSPERVGYTF
TRBD1	TRBV5-1	14	NA	TRBJ1-1	TGCGCCAGCAGCAGAGACAGGGGGCCCACTGAAGCTTTCTTT	CASSRDRGPTEAFF
NA	TRBV6-5	16	NA	TRBJ1-2	TGTGCCAGCAGTTCCACCCCTCTGATTAGCCTCTATGGCTACACCTTC	CASSSTPLISLYGYTF